The present TCR beta chain was sequenced within a study of shared T cell receptors in the human thymus (dated by TCRdb to about 2021). Concerning the study at large: The study examined how the human thymus generates shared, self-reactive T-cell receptor alpha chains.

The method was the immunoSEQ multiplex PCR assay. TCRdb carries this immuneACCESS record with in-frame sequences only. Its versions omit some clonotypes, under half of them owing to an unresolved V gene in the studies checked, with the rest unexplained. This sample lists over 650,000 clones; 70% to 90% were detected once. The ten top clones hold just under 0.0095% of the sample. With regard to this clone: Its antigen is unknown. Qualities for individual bases were not recorded, and no much larger clone is one base off.

The CDR3 sequence holds 15 residues, the cysteine and phenylalanine included. Only the CDR3 part of the read is kept: 45 bases, read in frame from the first base. The germline V gene specifies MDHEN as CDR1 and SYDVKM as CDR2. The V end gives up 8 bases and the J end 9 bases, leaving 15 bases in the junction not matched to a gene. The same specimen was also included in a second study, on human thymus T cells. As that second study puts it: In Finland, the donors were immunologically healthy infants who were having open corrective cardiac surgery for congenital heart defects. Thymus tissue was obtained as surgical resects removed during corrective cardiac surgery. V and J gene segment usage appeared biased in both thymic and peripheral blood repertoires. The related research reported highly overlapping thymic TCR repertoires among unrelated individuals. The study used under ten infant thymus samples plus four related peripheral blood samples to characterize TCR alpha and beta repertoires. The cohort included six male and two female infants, with donor ages spanning 7 to 244 days. Thymocytes were mechanically released from the tissue and were stored as pellets of 10-30 million cells at -70 degrees C. A QIAsymphony instrument was used to extract genomic DNA from frozen cell pellets. The immunoSEQ multiplex PCR assay was used to amplify the TCRB and TCRAD loci from a standardized quantity of quality-controlled genomic DNA. Amplicons spanned the V(D)J region at a length sufficient to cover the CDR3 and identify V and J genes. Through the commercial immunoSEQ service, the amplicons were sequenced on an Illumina platform. Primer bias and sequencing errors were corrected using previously described methods, and TCRAD and TCRB definitions followed the IMGT database. Analysis of the repertoires was done with immunoSEQ Analyzer 3.0 and VDJTools and included basic statistics, V/J segment usage, diversity estimates, rarefaction and pairwise overlap. Diversity was estimated with Chao1, ChaoE, Efron-Thisted, Shannon and inverse Simpson indices, and also on datasets down-sampled to the smallest sample. Repertoire overlap used strict matching of CDR3 nucleotide sequence, V gene and J gene, with Jaccard-based multidimensional scaling clustering. On average, around 810,000 unique TCRB clonotypes were obtained from thymus samples, compared with 80,000 to 85,000 from blood samples.

The source of this sequence is a boy less than two years old with a congenital heart defect. Donor details come from another sample of the same person, matched by shared clones. The rearranged segments are TRBV28 and TRBJ2-2, with 7 bases aligning to TRBD2. The sample comprised thymocytes. In nucleotide form, the sequence is TGTGCCAGCGGGGCGGGCGGGAGTACTTTGCGGGAGCTGTTTTTT. Its product reads: CASGAGGSTLRELFF.